This section outlines one T cell receptor beta chain sequence together with its context. No cognate antigen has been identified for it. Base qualities are not recorded, but no much larger clone differs from it by a single base. For sequencing of the TCRbeta CDR3 region, genomic DNA was extracted from the sorted cells. The immunoSEQ Assay was used for sequencing of TCRbeta CDR3 regions. This is the immuneACCESS table as TCRdb keeps it, with only in-frame sequences that have V and J called. A part of the clones is gone; compared with another copy, unresolved V genes explain less than half, and the rest is unexplained. This sample has about 25,000 clones in its table, and around 85% of those were observed once. In total, the top ten clones hold roughly two fifths of the sample. The trial excluded patients who had a history of autoimmune disease or who were on systemic immunosuppression. Peripheral blood for TCR sequencing was drawn from every dose cohort at baseline, at cycle 4 day 1 and at cycle 7 day 1. Samples were obtained from an open-label, multicenter, first-in-human phase I dose-escalation trial of ivuxolimab. Adults with locally advanced or metastatic head and neck squamous cell, hepatocellular, melanoma or renal cell carcinoma were enrolled in the trial. Before TCR sequencing, CD4+ T cells and CD8+ T cells from peripheral blood were sorted into separate populations.

This specimen belongs to a study of OX40 agonist ivuxolimab in advanced cancers. Study-level background: Ivuxolimab was a fully human IgG2 agonistic monoclonal antibody targeting the costimulatory receptor OX40 (CD134). Partial responses occurred in three dose-escalation patients, of whom one had hepatocellular carcinoma and two had cutaneous melanoma. Peripheral TCRbeta sequencing was intended to test whether TCR sequence diversity was altered and clonal T-cell expansion was caused by ivuxolimab. A male proportion of roughly 80% and a mean age of 60 years, ranging from about 23 to 79, were recorded for the dose-escalation cohort. Of the 50 to 55 patients in dose escalation, 19 had hepatocellular carcinoma, roughly 15 had melanoma, 9 had renal cell carcinoma and 9 had head and neck cancer. The paper covers the monotherapy dose-escalation part of the phase I ivuxolimab trial, which included N of about 51 patients. Prior anti-PD-1, anti-PD-L1 or anti-CTLA-4 therapy was permitted, and 30% to 50% of dose-escalation patients had received checkpoint inhibitors. Intravenous ivuxolimab was administered to patients every 2 weeks at six dose levels: 0.01, 0.1, 0.3, 1.5, 3 and 10 mg/kg. The paper's findings and limits, for the study overall: Low levels of normalized T-cell clonal expansion were also seen in some patients who did not respond. At doses of 0.1 to 3.0 mg/kg, clonal expansion of both CD4+ and CD8+ blood T cells was observed from baseline to week 6. On average, CD8+ T cells showed more expanded clones than CD4+ T cells after ivuxolimab. The antigen specificity of the clonally expanded peripheral T cells was not determined. In the 0.1-3.0 mg/kg groups, partial responders had among the lowest normalized peripheral clonal expansion, particularly in CD8+ T cells.

The sample in question was CD4+ or CD8+ T cells sorted from blood, obtained in a trial of the OX40 agonist ivuxolimab. The origin of this receptor is an adult with an advanced solid tumor such as melanoma, head and neck, liver or kidney cancer.

The nucleotide sequence reads as follows: TGTGCCAGCAGTTTAGCGGGAGGTTCTGATGAGCAGTTCTTC. Protein translation: CASSLAGGSDEQFF. The chain joins TRBV27 to TRBJ2-1; TRBD2 lines up with 8 middle nucleotides. Per the germline V gene (reference sequence), MNHEY is the CDR1 and SMNVEV is the CDR2. The CDR3 has 14 amino acids, counting the end cysteine and phenylalanine. The only DNA kept is the CDR3, 42 bases in frame from the first base. Germline trimming: 2 bases from V, 8 bases from J; junction bases outside gene matches: 5.